Listed here are 7 T cell receptor beta chains from one sample, sequenced in a study of cytomegalovirus exposure and HLA in healthy donors. This PCR relied on a set of 60 Vbeta primers and 13 Jbeta primers. Sequenced by immunoSEQ multiplex PCR; TCRdb stores in-frame clones only, minus some. The profile shows under 200,000 clones, around 75% of them singletons. Sequenced sample: PBMCs. These receptors all stem from a woman in her twenties or thirties in good health and CMV-seropositive.

This clone was seen a single time. V and J are TRBV11-2 and TRBJ1-1; no clear D. The CDR3 has 15 amino acids. The germline V gene encodes CDR1 SGHAT and CDR2 FQNNGV. Trimming shortened V by 0 bases and J by 11 bases, and 19 bases separated the two germline ends. The CDR3 loop is CASSLEYGGQVTAFF. The CDR3 DNA sequence: TGTGCCAGCAGCTTAGAGTACGGAGGGCAAGTTACGGCTTTCTTT.

This chain connects TRBV19 to TRBJ2-1; 7 positions match TRBD2. The CDR3 contains 12 residues. CDR1 is LNHDA, CDR2 SQIVND, per germline (reference sequence). Losses at the gene ends were 5 bases for V and 9 bases for J; bases not matched to a gene: 4. This CDR3 is CASSSAGIEQFF. For the CDR3, the DNA is TGTGCCAGTAGTTCAGCGGGAATTGAGCAGTTCTTC.

The gene calls are TRBV2 and TRBJ2-1; TRBD2 matches at 10 bases. The CDR3 has 18 amino acids. Germline V CDR1 and CDR2: SNHLY, FYNNEI. V trimming: 8 bases; J trimming: 0 bases; junction bases outside the gene matches: 13. This chain's CDR3 is CASLGQREGLTSYNEQFF. CDR3 DNA sequence: TGTGCCAGCCTCGGGCAGCGGGAGGGCCTAACCTCCTACAATGAGCAGTTCTTC.

In the case of this clone: Germline is not matched at one junction end, which may reflect a read error. The chain has TRBV4-1 and TRBJ2-2, with D possibly being TRBD2 (6 bases). The CDR3 contains 15 residues. Germline CDR1 is MGHRA and CDR2 is YSYEKL. CDR3 nucleotide sequence: TGCGCCAGCAGCCAAGTGCCCAGACAAACCGGGGGGCTGTTTTTT. It encodes CASSQVPRQTGGLFF.

The chain joins TRBV28 to TRBJ1-5; D call uncertain. This CDR3 has 12 residues. V was clipped by 8 bases and J by 5 bases, with 10 bases between them. Germline V gene lookup returns CDR1 MDHEN and CDR2 SYDVKM. CDR3 sequence reads: CASALLDQPQHF. The CDR3 DNA follows: TGTGCCAGCGCCCTACTCGATCAGCCCCAGCATTTT.

The chain joins TRBV10-2 to TRBJ2-7; 10 bases map to TRBD1. With V trimmed by 6 bases and J by 6 bases, 14 bases remained unmatched. Germline V gene sequence: CDR1 WSHSY, CDR2 SAAADI. The CDR3 has 16 residues. The CDR3 here is CASRVRQGARGTEQYF. The CDR3 nucleotides are TGCGCCAGCAGAGTCAGACAGGGGGCGCGGGGAACCGAGCAGTACTTC.

This rearrangement joins TRBV6-5 to TRBJ2-3, with TRBD1 identical over 7 bases. This CDR3 spans 16 amino acids. The trim removed 4 bases at V and 0 bases at J, leaving 7 bases unmatched. Germline assignment: CDR1 MNHEY and CDR2 SVGAGI. CDR3 sequence reads: CASSSAGTVSTDTQYF. In DNA, the CDR3 is TGTGCCAGCAGTTCCGCCGGGACAGTGAGCACAGATACGCAGTATTTT.